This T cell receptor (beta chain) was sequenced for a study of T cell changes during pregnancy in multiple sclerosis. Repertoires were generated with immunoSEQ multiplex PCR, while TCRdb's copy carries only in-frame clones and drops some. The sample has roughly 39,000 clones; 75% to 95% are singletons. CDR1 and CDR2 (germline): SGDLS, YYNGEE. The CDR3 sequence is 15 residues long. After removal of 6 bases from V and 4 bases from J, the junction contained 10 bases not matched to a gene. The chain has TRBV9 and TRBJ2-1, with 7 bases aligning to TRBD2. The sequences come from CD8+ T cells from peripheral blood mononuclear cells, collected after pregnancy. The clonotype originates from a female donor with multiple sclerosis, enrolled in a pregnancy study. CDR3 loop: CASTLGLAEYNEQFF. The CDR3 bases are TGTGCCAGCACCCTAGGGCTAGCGGAGTACAATGAGCAGTTCTTC. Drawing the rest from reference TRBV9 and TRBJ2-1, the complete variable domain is DSGVTQTPKHLITATGQRVTLRCSPRSGDLSVYWYQQSLDQGLQFLIQYYNGEERAKGNILERFSAQQFPDLHSELNLSSLELGDSALYFCASTLGLAEYNEQFFGPGTRLTVL.